These 24 T cell receptor beta chains came from one sample sequenced in a study of cytomegalovirus exposure and HLA in healthy donors. Amplification used 60 Vbeta primers and 13 Jbeta primers. The repertoire was sequenced with immunoSEQ multiplex PCR; TCRdb's copy has only in-frame clones and lacks some. The data hold 150,000 to 200,000 clones, with approximately 79% observed a single time. Input material: PBMCs. Receptors were obtained from a man aged 50 to 60 in good health and CMV-seropositive.

This clone came up a few times. The chain couples TRBV30 to TRBJ2-5; the D is unclear. The V end was cut by 0 bases, the J end by 5 bases, with 4 bases between. The CDR3 contains 11 residues. Germline values: CDR1 GTSNPN, CDR2 SVGIG (reference sequence). CDR3 protein: CAWSVGETQYF. CDR3 in DNA: TGTGCCTGGAGTGTGGGCGAGACCCAGTACTTC.

J is TRBJ2-3 and V is TRBV11-1; a possible D gene is TRBD1 (6 bases). CDR1 is SGHAT and CDR2 is FQDESV in the germline V gene (reference sequence). V lost 1 base, J lost 9 bases, and 11 bases lay in between. The CDR3 extends over 13 amino acids. The CDR3 sequence is CASSLDQRGTQYF. CDR3 DNA: TGTGCCAGCAGCTTAGATCAAAGGGGGACGCAGTATTTT.

The chain has TRBV5-6 and TRBJ2-5; 8 bases are shared with TRBD1. Germline CDR1 and CDR2: SGHDT and YYEEEE. Trimming cost V 4 bases and J 1 base; bases outside gene matches: 3. The CDR3 is made up of 14 amino acids. Written as DNA, the CDR3 is TGTGCCAGCAGCCATCAGGGGGCCCAAGAGACCCAGTACTTC. It codes for CASSHQGAQETQYF.

The chain recombines TRBV28 with TRBJ1-5; the match to TRBD1 covers 9 bases. Unmatched junction bases numbered 6, after V lost 7 bases and J lost 2 bases. There are 15 residues in the CDR3. Germline CDR1 reads MDHEN; CDR2 reads SYDVKM. CDR3: CASILTGGGNQPQHF. The DNA of the CDR3 is TGTGCCAGCATCCTGACAGGGGGTGGCAATCAGCCCCAGCATTTT.

This clone occurred once. The junction departs from the called germline gene at one end, perhaps through a read error. This chain uses TRBV7-9 with TRBJ2-7; D may be TRBD1 (5 bases). The CDR3 is 13 amino acids. CDR1 is SEHNR and CDR2 is FQNEAQ in the germline V gene (reference sequence). The CDR3 DNA is TGTTCCAGCAGCCCGGACATCCCCTACGAGCAGTACTTC. Translated: CSSSPDIPYEQYF.

CDR3 sequence (DNA): TGCGCCAGCAGCCCACAGGGACCGAATCAGCCCCAGCATTTT. As protein: CASSPQGPNQPQHF. V usage is TRBV4-1 and J usage is TRBJ1-5; weak D call: TRBD1 (6 bases). V gave up 4 bases and J gave up 4 bases, with 11 bases separating them. Germline V gene data show CDR1 as MGHRA and CDR2 as YSYEKL. The CDR3 length is 14 residues.

This clone showed up just a few times. This chain connects TRBV5-4 to TRBJ2-5, with TRBD1 matching 7 bases. With V trimmed by 2 bases and J by 3 bases, 10 bases remained unmatched. The CDR3 runs 16 residues. Germline V gene data show CDR1 as SGHNT and CDR2 as YYREEE (reference sequence). The DNA for the CDR3 is TGTGCCAGCAGCTTAATCTTAGGGACAGCTAAAGAGACCCAGTACTTC. Translated: CASSLILGTAKETQYF.

The chain is built from TRBV4-2 and TRBJ1-6, with TRBD1 matching over 8 bases. There are 15 residues in the CDR3. V shed 4 bases and J 10 bases; nucleotides not matched to a gene: 9. The V gene's germline CDR1 is LGHNA and CDR2 YNFKEQ. CDR3 region: CASSPLDRDLSPLHF. CDR3 nucleotide sequence: TGTGCCAGCAGCCCACTGGACAGGGACCTCTCACCCCTCCACTTT.

This clone was detected only once. J is TRBJ2-3 and V is TRBV4-1; 8 positions agree with TRBD2. The trim removed 6 bases at V and 4 bases at J, leaving 12 bases unmatched. Germline-derived CDR1 and CDR2 are MGHRA and YSYEKL. The CDR3 is 16 amino acids. CDR3 sequence reads: CASRHLGGASSDTQYF. Here the CDR3 DNA reads TGCGCCAGCAGACACCTCGGGGGGGCCAGCTCAGATACGCAGTATTTT.

The rearrangement joins TRBV28 to TRBJ2-7; D is possibly TRBD2 (6 bases). This CDR3 is built from 13 residues. Looked up from germline, CDR1 is MDHEN and CDR2 is SYDVKM. V dropped 8 bases and J dropped 2 bases, with 13 bases sitting between them. In DNA form, the CDR3 reads TGTGCCAGCGGTTCCGGGGGAACCTACGAGCAGTACGTC. It encodes CASGSGGTYEQYV.

The chain links TRBV6-1 to TRBJ1-2, with 8 bases matching TRBD1. This CDR3 comprises 15 residues. V lost 3 bases and J lost 3; bases outside the gene matches: 6. CDR1 and CDR2 (germline): MNHNS, SASEGT. For the CDR3, the DNA is TGTGCCAGCAGTGATGAAAACAGGGGGTACTATGGCTACACCTTC. It translates to CASSDENRGYYGYTF.

J is TRBJ2-7 and V is TRBV28; TRBD1 agrees at 8 bases. J lost 4 bases, V lost 2 bases, and 7 bases had no gene match. Per germline, CDR1 MDHEN and CDR2 SYDVKM. This CDR3 is built from 15 residues. CDR3 amino acids: CASSLTAGGRYEQYF. Written as DNA, the CDR3 is TGTGCCAGCAGTTTAACGGCAGGGGGCAGATACGAGCAGTACTTC.

This clone was observed a single time. The chain recombines TRBV5-1 with TRBJ2-4, with 8 bases that match TRBD1. Germline V gene sequence: CDR1 SGHRS, CDR2 YFSETQ. The CDR3 covers 16 residues. The V segment lost 2 bases and the J segment 4 bases; nucleotides outside the gene matches: 8. CDR3 sequence: CASSFSTGTGKNIQYF. In DNA form, the CDR3 reads TGCGCCAGCAGCTTCTCGACCGGGACAGGAAAAAACATTCAGTACTTC.

The V and J genes are TRBV6-1 and TRBJ1-2; 8 bases agree with TRBD1. V shed 2 bases and J 7 bases; nucleotides not matched to a gene: 9. The germline V gene encodes CDR1 MNHNS and CDR2 SASEGT. The CDR3 is 15 amino acids. The CDR3 here is CASSEINQGASGYTF. The CDR3 DNA is TGTGCCAGCAGTGAAATTAATCAGGGGGCGAGTGGCTACACCTTC.

The chain uses TRBV7-6 and TRBJ2-5; 9 nucleotides align to TRBD1. CDR1 is SGHVS, CDR2 FNYEAQ, per germline. The CDR3 has 17 residues. Trimming at V came to 5 bases and at J to 2 bases, leaving 12 bases not matched to a gene. The CDR3 nucleotides read TGTGCCAGCAGCCCGCGGACAGGGGAAATAATACAAGAGACCCAGTACTTC. Translated: CASSPRTGEIIQETQYF.

CDR3 DNA: TGCGCCAGCAGCCAAGGTTTAACAGGGGTCCAGCCCCAGCATTTT. Translation: CASSQGLTGVQPQHF. The chain combines TRBV4-1 with TRBJ1-5; 7 positions agree with TRBD1. CDR1 and CDR2 from the germline V gene are MGHRA and YSYEKL. J was trimmed by 7 bases and V by 1 base; bases with no gene match: 7. CDR3 size: 15 residues.

The chain has TRBV27 and TRBJ2-1; 7 nucleotides match TRBD1. V lost 5 bases to trimming and J lost 4 bases; unmatched junction nucleotides: 5. CDR1 and CDR2 from the germline V gene are MNHEY and SMNVEV (reference sequence). This CDR3 is built from 14 residues. CDR3 sequence reads: CASSPRQGYNEQFF. CDR3 coding DNA: TGTGCCAGCAGTCCCCGACAGGGATACAATGAGCAGTTCTTC.

This clone was seen a single time. This chain uses TRBV2 with TRBJ2-1; 9 bases are shared with TRBD1. CDR1 is SNHLY and CDR2 is FYNNEI in the germline V gene. Trimming at V came to 9 bases and at J to 4 bases, leaving 13 bases not matched to a gene. The CDR3 is made up of 16 amino acids. The CDR3 DNA sequence: TGTGCCAGTCGCCCTGGACAGGGGCGACGATACAATGAGCAGTTCTTC. Translation: CASRPGQGRRYNEQFF.

This sequence joins TRBV7-9 and TRBJ1-1; 12 positions agree with TRBD1. This CDR3 region has 15 residues. From germline, CDR1 is SEHNR and CDR2 FQNEAQ (reference sequence). Unmatched junction bases numbered 2, after V lost 4 bases and J lost 2 bases. The CDR3 coding sequence is TGTGCCAGCAGCTGGGGGACAGGGGGCAACACTGAAGCTTTCTTT. This sequence encodes CASSWGTGGNTEAFF. The full variable domain, its missing parts supplied by reference TRBV7-9 and TRBJ1-1, is DTGVSQNPRHKITKRGQNVTFRCDPISEHNRLYWYRQTLGQGPEFLTYFQNEAQLEKSRLLSDRFSAERPKGSFSTLEIQRTEQGDSAMYLCASSWGTGGNTEAFFGQGTRLTVV.

The chain carries TRBV14 and TRBJ1-4; 7 bases agree with TRBD1. The trim removed 4 bases at V and 4 bases at J, leaving 6 bases unmatched. Per the germline V gene, CDR1 is SGHDN and CDR2 is FVKESK. The CDR3 has 15 amino acids. The CDR3 DNA reads TGTGCCAGCAGCCGCAACAGGGGCAATAATGAAAAACTGTTTTTT. This encodes CASSRNRGNNEKLFF.

As to this clone: Additional DNA sequences in this sample encode the identical CDR3. The rearrangement uses TRBV5-1 and TRBJ2-2; 8 bases agree with TRBD1. CDR1 is SGHRS, CDR2 YFSETQ, per germline. After removal of 4 bases from V and 1 base from J, the junction contained 3 bases not matched to a gene. The CDR3 is 15 residues long. CDR3 bases: TGCGCCAGCAGCCCGGGGACAGGGAACACCGGGGAGCTGTTTTTT. Translation gives CASSPGTGNTGELFF.

The chain carries TRBV19 and TRBJ2-7; 7 bases fit TRBD1. The germline V gene has CDR1 LNHDA and CDR2 SQIVND (reference sequence). There are 15 residues in the CDR3. V dropped 7 bases and J dropped 3; count of bases not matched to a gene: 12. The CDR3 protein is CASTSGATGFYEQYF. CDR3 nucleotide sequence: TGTGCCAGTACCTCAGGGGCGACAGGGTTCTACGAGCAGTACTTC.

The chain couples TRBV6-4 to TRBJ1-1; D ambiguous. The CDR3 length is 13 residues. Trimming took 5 bases from V and 1 from J, leaving 8 bases between them. The germline V gene encodes CDR1 MRHNA and CDR2 SNTAGT. The CDR3 sequence is CASSSERNTEAFF. The CDR3, as DNA: TGTGCCAGCAGTTCTGAGAGGAACACTGAAGCTTTCTTT.

V and J are TRBV5-6 and TRBJ1-1; D uncertain. Germline V gene data show CDR1 as SGHDT and CDR2 as YYEEEE. The CDR3 consists of 14 residues. The V end lost 0 bases, the J end lost 1 base, and 7 bases lay between the germline ends. This CDR3 is CASSLELTNTEAFF. CDR3 nucleotide sequence: TGTGCCAGCAGCTTGGAACTCACGAACACTGAAGCTTTCTTT.